This T cell receptor beta chain was sequenced during a study of T cell responses to AZD1222 COVID-19 vaccine (dated by TCRdb to the early 2020s). Background on the whole study: TCR sequencing covered roughly 230 trial participants: around 210 given two doses of AZD1222 and approximately 25 given two doses of MenACWY control vaccine. Trial participants were enrolled by age into subgroups of 18-55, 56-69 and 70-plus years, and around 140, 26 and 57 TCR-sequenced participants, respectively, were included in these subgroups.

The CDR3 regions of human TCRbeta chains were analyzed by immunosequencing. In the authors' own workflow: TCRs in the repertoires were matched against a reference library of SARS-CoV-2-specific TCRs that had been generated with the MIRA antigen-specificity platform. Breadth meant the fraction of unique TCRs that were SARS-CoV-2-associated, whereas depth meant the fraction of total T cells that were SARS-CoV-2-associated. Each spike-specific TCR was assigned to its reactive spike region and to a CD4 or CD8 class using the MIRA data. Log10-transformed breadth and depth values were compared by one-way ANOVA with Sidak's multiple comparisons tests. In its TCRdb copy, this immuneACCESS table keeps in-frame sequences only and misses some clones. Where compared with another copy, unresolved V genes explain less than half of these, and the others have no known cause. V and J calls plus clone size are reproduced from that table; the DNA served to infer D and trimming. The sample includes under 150,000 clones, with 88% observed a single time. The ten largest clonotypes hold more than 5.5% of the sample.

The time point label corresponds to: about 28 days (+/-7) after the second vaccine dose. AZD1222 recipients with second doses at about 4 weeks or about 12 weeks were pooled, because spike-specific TCR depth and breadth did not differ between schedules. The vaccinee samples were drawn from two UK trials, COV001 and COV002, one of which was a single-blind randomized controlled phase 2/3 trial testing AZD1222 (ChAdOx1 nCoV-19) in healthy adults. Trial participant PBMC samples were collected at day 0 and day 28 after the second dose for TCRbeta chain sequencing. On the study overall, not on this receptor specifically: Participants were mostly white British and included more females than males, and it was suggested by the authors that clonal diversity may have been underestimated. After two AZD1222 doses, spike-specific TCR breadth and depth were significantly higher than at day 0 and than in MenACWY recipients. In the small 56-69-year group, the increase in depth fell short of significance, most likely because of low power. CD4 TCRs associated with the vaccine covered the entire spike protein, and the dominant responses were in regions 160-218 and 743-854. Epitopes outside the regions mutated in the B.1.351 and B.1.1.7 variants were reportedly recognized by nearly half of the unique spike-specific TCRs. No day 14 peak-response samples were available, so repertoires were characterized only after the peak T cell response. Conclusions about previously exposed vaccinees are limited because only a handful of AZD1222 recipients were SARS-CoV-2 seropositive at baseline.

Worth noting for this clone: Its binding antigen is unknown. Base qualities are missing; no much larger clone stands one base away.

Sequenced material: peripheral blood, taken 28 days after the second AZD1222 dose. This sequence originates from an adult who received the AZD1222 COVID-19 vaccine.

Read as DNA, the sequence is TGTGCCAGCAGTTACTCCCCCGCGGCCTCTGGAAACACCATATATTTT. Translated, this gives CASSYSPAASGNTIYF. The rearranged chain carries TRBV6-5 and TRBJ1-3, with no confidently assigned D gene. The CDR3, cysteine through phenylalanine, is 16 amino acids long. Only CDR3 DNA remains: 48 bases, in frame from the first base. Between the V and J ends, shortened by 0 bases and 0 bases respectively, the junction contains 9 bases. Looking up the germline V gene yields CDR1 MNHEY and CDR2 SVGAGI.